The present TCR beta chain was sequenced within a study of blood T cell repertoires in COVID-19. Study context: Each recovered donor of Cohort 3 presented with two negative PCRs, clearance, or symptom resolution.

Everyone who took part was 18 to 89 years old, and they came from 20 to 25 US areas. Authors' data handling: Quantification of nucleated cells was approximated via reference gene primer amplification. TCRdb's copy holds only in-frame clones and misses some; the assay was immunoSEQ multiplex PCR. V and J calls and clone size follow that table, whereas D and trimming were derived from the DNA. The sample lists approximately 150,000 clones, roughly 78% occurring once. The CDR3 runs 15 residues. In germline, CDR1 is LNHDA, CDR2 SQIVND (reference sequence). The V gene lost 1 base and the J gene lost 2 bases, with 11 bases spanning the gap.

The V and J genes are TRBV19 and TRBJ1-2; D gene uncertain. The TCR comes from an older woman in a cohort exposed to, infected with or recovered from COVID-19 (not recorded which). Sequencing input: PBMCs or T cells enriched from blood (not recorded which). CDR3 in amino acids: CASSIGHSGNYGYTF. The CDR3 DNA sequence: TGTGCCAGTAGTATAGGGCACTCGGGAAACTATGGCTACACCTTC.